The 18 T cell receptor beta chains reported below all come from one sample, sequenced in a study of control samples from healthy donors and cancer patients. Profiling relied on immunoSEQ multiplex PCR, and the TCRdb table lists in-frame clones only, not all of them. The sample includes 110,000 or so clones, about nine tenths seen only once; the top ten take roughly 4%. Sequenced: blood. The receptors were gathered from a human donor in good health. The donor label of this sample is uncertain.

The chain joins TRBV10-3 to TRBJ1-1, with D maybe TRBD1 (5 bases). The length of the CDR3 is 13 residues. Trimming took off 7 bases at V and 4 bases at J, with 13 bases between the two ends. CDR1 is ENHRY, CDR2 SYGVKD, per germline. Written as DNA, the CDR3 is TGTGCCATCAAGCCCCCCAGGGCCACTGAAGCTTTCTTT. Translated: CAIKPPRATEAFF.

The V gene is TRBV19, the J gene TRBJ1-3; no clear D. There are 15 residues in the CDR3. V gave up 1 base and J gave up 0 bases, with 7 bases separating them. CDR1 is LNHDA, CDR2 SQIVND, per germline (reference sequence). CDR3 region: CASSIVSISGNTIYF. The CDR3 coding sequence is TGTGCCAGTAGTATAGTCTCCATCTCTGGAAACACCATATATTTT.

V usage is TRBV24-1 and J usage is TRBJ2-2; D is ambiguous. The CDR3 contains 13 residues. Trimming removed 3 bases from V and 1 base from J, with 2 bases in between. Germline-derived CDR1 and CDR2 are KGHDR and SFDVKD. CDR3 in amino acids: CATSDQNTGELFF. As DNA, the CDR3 is TGTGCCACCAGTGATCAGAACACCGGGGAGCTGTTTTTT.

The rearrangement links TRBV28 to TRBJ1-2, with no clear D. The length of the CDR3 is 15 residues. With 1 base removed from V and 4 bases from J, the gap between germline ends came to 13 bases. Germline CDR1 reads MDHEN; CDR2 reads SYDVKM. The chain's CDR3 is CASSLSYREIYGYTF. The CDR3 DNA reads as TGTGCCAGCAGTTTATCTTATCGGGAGATCTATGGCTACACCTTC.

The rearrangement links TRBV5-6 to TRBJ2-3; unclear D gene. V was trimmed by 1 base and J by 4 bases, leaving 4 bases between them. CDR1 SGHDT and CDR2 YYEEEE come from the germline V gene. CDR3 length: 12 residues. DNA for the CDR3: TGTGCCAGCAGCTTGTTGGCAGATACGCAGTATTTT. Translation gives CASSLLADTQYF.

The V call is TRBV27, the J call TRBJ2-7; 12 nucleotides line up with TRBD2. Looked up from germline, CDR1 is MNHEY and CDR2 is SMNVEV (reference sequence). This CDR3 has 16 amino acids. J was trimmed by 2 bases and V by 1 base; bases with no gene match: 3. The CDR3, as DNA: TGTGCCAGCAGTTTATGGTCTAGCGGGGGGGCCTACGAGCAGTACTTC. Translation: CASSLWSSGGAYEQYF.

The rearrangement uses TRBV7-9 and TRBJ2-7; D may correspond to TRBD1 or TRBD2 (5 bases each). CDR3 size: 14 residues. Trimming removed 1 base from V and 3 bases from J, with 10 bases in between. Germline V gene lookup returns CDR1 SEHNR and CDR2 FQNEAQ (reference sequence). CDR3: CASSLGSGHYEQYV. DNA for the CDR3: TGTGCCAGCAGCTTAGGTTCGGGGCACTACGAGCAGTACGTC.

The chain links TRBV11-2 to TRBJ2-3; 7 nucleotides match TRBD1. The CDR3 length is 16 residues. V was clipped by 1 base and J by 2 bases; unmatched bases: 6. CDR1 is SGHAT and CDR2 is FQNNGV in the germline V gene. CDR3 in amino acids: CASSLGTGQYTDTQYF. CDR3 in DNA: TGTGCCAGCAGCTTAGGGACGGGACAGTACACAGATACGCAGTATTTT.

This sequence joins TRBV18 and TRBJ2-7; D is unclear. Between the trimmed V and J ends, which lost 5 bases and 4 bases, there was a span of 6 bases. CDR3 length: 11 residues. Germline CDR1 and CDR2: KGHSH and LQKENI. The CDR3 nucleotides are TGTGCCAGCTCAGATTCTTACGAGCAGTACTTC. Amino acid sequence: CASSDSYEQYF.

The V and J genes are TRBV2 and TRBJ2-4; TRBD2 agrees at 12 bases. After removal of 5 bases from V and 6 bases from J, the junction contained 8 bases not matched to a gene. CDR3 length: 16 residues. The germline V gene encodes CDR1 SNHLY and CDR2 FYNNEI. CDR3 sequence (DNA): TGTGCCAGCAGTCCTTTGCTAGCGGGGGGGCTAAACATTCAGTACTTC. Protein product: CASSPLLAGGLNIQYF.

This clone has just one count. Written as DNA, the CDR3 is TGTGCCAGCAGTTTTAGGGGGACAGATGAAGCTTTCTTT. Protein: CASSFRGTDEAFF. J is TRBJ1-1 and V is TRBV12-3 or TRBV12-4; 7 nucleotides match TRBD1. V lost 3 bases, J lost 7 bases, and 5 bases stayed unmatched. CDR3 length: 13 amino acids.

This chain joins TRBV11-2 and TRBJ1-1; maybe TRBD1 (5 bases). The germline V and J ends were trimmed by 2 bases and 1 base, with 11 bases remaining between them. The germline CDR1 and CDR2 sequences are SGHAT and FQNNGV. This CDR3 has 15 amino acids. The chain's CDR3 is CASSLRWGGNTEAFF. The CDR3 nucleotides are TGTGCCAGCAGCTTACGGTGGGGGGGGAACACTGAAGCTTTCTTT.

This clone was found once. This chain joins TRBV25-1 and TRBJ2-7, with no clear D. The V gene lost 6 bases and the J gene lost 2 bases, with 14 bases spanning the gap. The CDR3 spans 14 residues. Germline V gives CDR1 MGHDK, CDR2 SYGVNS. CDR3 sequence (DNA): TGTGCCAGCAGCCTCCGGACGGGTCCCTACGAGCAGTACTTC. Translating it yields CASSLRTGPYEQYF.

The rearrangement links TRBV11-2 to TRBJ1-2, with TRBD1 as a possible D gene (5 bases). In germline, CDR1 is SGHAT, CDR2 FQNNGV. Trimming removed 8 bases from V and 6 bases from J, with 19 bases in between. This CDR3 comprises 14 residues. The chain's CDR3 is CASAAGRGGDGYTF. In nucleotides, the CDR3 is TGTGCCAGCGCGGCGGGACGGGGAGGAGATGGCTACACCTTC.

The chain joins TRBV2 to TRBJ2-3, with 7 bases lining up with TRBD2. Germline CDR1 SNHLY, CDR2 FYNNEI. The CDR3 consists of 15 residues. V was pared by 1 base and J by 3 bases, with 4 bases of the junction left unmatched. In nucleotides, the CDR3 is TGTGCCAGCAGTGAAGTAGGCGGGAGTACAGATACGCAGTATTTT. Amino acid sequence: CASSEVGGSTDTQYF.

This clone was seen only once. The V call is TRBV30, the J call TRBJ1-6; D remains ambiguous. Germline CDR1 reads GTSNPN; CDR2 reads SVGIG (reference sequence). The CDR3 contains 15 residues. V was trimmed by 3 bases and J by 0 bases, leaving 9 bases between them. The CDR3 protein is CAWRHPFSYNSPLHF. CDR3 nucleotide sequence: TGTGCCTGGAGACATCCCTTCTCCTATAATTCACCCCTCCACTTT.

The genes are TRBV5-6 and TRBJ2-6, with a possible D match to TRBD1 (5 bases). The CDR3 consists of 15 residues. From germline, CDR1 is SGHDT and CDR2 YYEEEE. The V gene lost 2 bases and the J gene lost 4 bases, with 10 bases spanning the gap. CDR3 sequence (DNA): TGTGCCAGCAGCTTAAGGGGATCCGGGGCCAACGTCCTGACTTTC. This codes for CASSLRGSGANVLTF.

The chain uses TRBV25-1 and TRBJ1-1, with TRBD1 as a possible D gene (6 bases). V shed 5 bases and J shed 4 bases, with 14 bases lying between them. CDR1 MGHDK and CDR2 SYGVNS come from the germline V gene. The CDR3 sequence is 14 residues long. The CDR3 here is CASSRGQLPTEAFF. CDR3 coding DNA: TGTGCCAGCAGTAGAGGACAGCTCCCCACTGAAGCTTTCTTT.